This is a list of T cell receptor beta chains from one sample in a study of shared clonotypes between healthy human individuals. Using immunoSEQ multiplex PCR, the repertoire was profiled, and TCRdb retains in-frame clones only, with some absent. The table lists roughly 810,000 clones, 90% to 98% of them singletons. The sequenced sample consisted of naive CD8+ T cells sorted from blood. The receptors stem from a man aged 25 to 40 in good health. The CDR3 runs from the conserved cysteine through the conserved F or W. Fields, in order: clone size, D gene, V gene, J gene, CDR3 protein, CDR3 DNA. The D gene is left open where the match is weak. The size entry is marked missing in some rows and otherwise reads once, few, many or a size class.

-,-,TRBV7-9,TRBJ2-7,CASSPDASSYEQYF,TGTGCCAGCAGCCCGGACGCCAGCTCCTACGAGCAGTACTTC
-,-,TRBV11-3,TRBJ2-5,CASSLYSQETQYF,TGTGCCAGCAGCTTATACAGTCAAGAGACCCAGTACTTC
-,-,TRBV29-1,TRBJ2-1,CSVEGDLGQFF,TGCAGCGTTGAAGGCGATCTAGGGCAGTTCTTC
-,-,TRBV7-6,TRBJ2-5,CASRPLGGETQYF,TGTGCCAGCAGACCTCTAGGGGGGGAGACCCAGTACTTC
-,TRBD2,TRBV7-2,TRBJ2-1,CASRTTSGPATEQFF,TGTGCCAGCAGGACTACTAGCGGCCCCGCGACGGAGCAGTTCTTC
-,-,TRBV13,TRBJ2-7,CASSSRGRGSSYEQYF,TGTGCCAGCAGCTCTCGGGGCAGGGGAAGCTCCTACGAGCAGTACTTC
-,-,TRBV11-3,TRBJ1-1,CASGDPIMNTEAFF,TGTGCCAGCGGAGATCCTATTATGAACACTGAAGCTTTCTTT
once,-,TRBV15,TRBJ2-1,CATSGTRGAFF,TGTGCCACCTCCGGGACAAGGGGGGCGTTCTTC
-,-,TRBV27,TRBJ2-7,CASSLGTLGEQYF,TGTGCCAGCAGTCTGGGGACTCTGGGCGAGCAGTACTTC
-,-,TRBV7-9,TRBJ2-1,CASSSPHPGTNYNEQFF,TGTGCCAGCAGCTCTCCACATCCCGGGACAAACTACAATGAGCAGTTCTTC
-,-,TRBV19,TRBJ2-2,CAGAEPNTGELFF,TGTGCCGGCGCGGAACCGAACACCGGGGAGCTGTTTTTT
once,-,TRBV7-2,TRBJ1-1,CASTSNVAEAFF,TGTGCCAGCACCTCTAACGTTGCTGAAGCTTTCTTT
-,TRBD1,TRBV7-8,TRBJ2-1,CASSLLPGQGKNEQFF,TGTGCCAGCAGCCTCCTACCGGGACAGGGAAAGAATGAGCAGTTCTTC
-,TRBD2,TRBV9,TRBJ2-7,CASSTGTSGRLYEQYF,TGTGCCAGCAGCACCGGGACTAGCGGGAGGTTGTACGAGCAGTACTTC
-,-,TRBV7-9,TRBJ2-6,CASSLGLGANVLTF,TGTGCCAGCAGCTTAGGGCTTGGGGCCAACGTCCTGACTTTC
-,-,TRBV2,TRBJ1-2,CASSGENRVGYTF,TGTGCCAGCAGTGGGGAGAACAGGGTTGGCTACACCTTC
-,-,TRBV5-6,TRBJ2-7,CASSLHQRVHYEQYF,TGTGCCAGCAGCTTGCATCAAAGGGTTCATTACGAGCAGTACTTC
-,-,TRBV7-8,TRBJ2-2,CASSLRAATPNTGELFF,TGTGCCAGCAGCCTGAGGGCAGCAACTCCGAACACCGGGGAGCTGTTTTTT
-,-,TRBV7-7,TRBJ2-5,CASSLSPYGETQYF,TGTGCCAGCAGCTTATCCCCCTATGGAGAGACCCAGTACTTC
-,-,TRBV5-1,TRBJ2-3,CASSTPPPNMQYF,TGCGCCAGCTCTACACCTCCACCGAATATGCAGTATTTT
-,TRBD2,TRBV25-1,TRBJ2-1,CASSEYRQWEGEQFF,TGTGCCAGCAGTGAATATAGACAGTGGGAGGGTGAGCAGTTCTTC
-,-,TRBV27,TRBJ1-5,CASSLSTDYQPQHF,TGTGCCAGCAGTTTATCGACAGACTATCAGCCCCAGCATTTT
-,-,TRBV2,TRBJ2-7,CASSKDGQVKYF,TGTGCCAGCAGTAAGGACGGGCAGGTCAAGTACTTC
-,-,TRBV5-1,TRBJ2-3,CASSGRLVTDTQYF,TGCGCCAGCAGCGGGAGACTAGTGACGGATACGCAGTATTTT
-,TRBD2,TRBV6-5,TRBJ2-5,CASSPGLSGSETQYF,TGTGCCAGCAGTCCAGGACTAAGCGGGAGTGAGACCCAGTACTTC
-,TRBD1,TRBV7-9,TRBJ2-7,CASSPKPDRGISYEQYF,TGTGCCAGCAGCCCGAAACCGGACAGGGGAATCTCTTACGAGCAGTACTTC
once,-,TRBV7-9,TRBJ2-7,CASSPFVHRGARTYEQYF,TGTGCCAGCAGCCCATTTGTCCATAGGGGGGCAAGGACCTACGAGCAGTACTTC
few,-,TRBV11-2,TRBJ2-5,CASSSQETQYF,TGTGCCAGCAGCTCCCAAGAGACCCAGTACTTC
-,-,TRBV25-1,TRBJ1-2,CASSGGYYGYTF,TGTGCCAGCAGTGGGGGTTACTATGGCTACACCTTC
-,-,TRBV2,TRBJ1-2,CASPGQDYGYTF,TGTGCCAGCCCCGGGCAGGATTATGGCTACACCTTC
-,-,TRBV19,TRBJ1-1,CASSMGTVEAFF,TGTGCCAGTAGTATGGGGACGGTTGAAGCTTTCTTT
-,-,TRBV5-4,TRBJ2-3,CASRSFGENTDTQYF,TGTGCCAGCAGATCTTTCGGGGAGAACACAGATACGCAGTATTTT
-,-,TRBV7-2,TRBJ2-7,CASSLEGGPYEQYF,TGTGCCAGCAGCTTAGAAGGGGGTCCCTACGAGCAGTACTTC
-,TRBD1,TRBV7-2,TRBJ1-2,CASSLMTGQANYGYTF,TGTGCCAGCAGCTTAATGACGGGACAGGCTAACTATGGCTACACCTTC
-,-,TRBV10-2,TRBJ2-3,CASSVRGTDTQYF,TGCGCCAGCAGCGTCAGGGGCACAGATACGCAGTATTTT
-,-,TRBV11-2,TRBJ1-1,CASSLSLGPFF,TGTGCCAGCAGCCTGTCTTTGGGGCCTTTCTTT
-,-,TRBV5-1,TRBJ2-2,CASSLVWDTGELFF,TGCGCCAGCAGCTTGGTTTGGGACACCGGGGAGCTGTTTTTT
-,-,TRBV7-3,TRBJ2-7,CASSRAGGQYYEQYF,TGTGCCAGCAGCCGGGCTGGGGGTCAATACTACGAGCAGTACTTC
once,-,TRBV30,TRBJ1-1,CAWSVVRQPNTEAFF,TGTGCCTGGAGTGTAGTAAGGCAGCCGAACACTGAAGCTTTCTTT
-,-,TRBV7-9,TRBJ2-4,CASSLLGGGTKNIQYF,TGTGCCAGCAGCTTACTGGGGGGCGGTACCAAAAACATTCAGTACTTC
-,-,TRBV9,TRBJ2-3,CASSVGGGSTDTQYF,TGTGCCAGCAGCGTAGGGGGCGGTAGCACAGATACGCAGTATTTT
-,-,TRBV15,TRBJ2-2,CATSVPNTGELFF,TGTGCCACCAGCGTCCCGAACACCGGGGAGCTGTTTTTT
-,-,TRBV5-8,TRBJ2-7,CASSLAGVDEQYF,TGTGCCAGCAGCTTGGCAGGGGTCGACGAGCAGTACTTC
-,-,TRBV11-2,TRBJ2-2,CASSPKARRGTGELFF,TGTGCCAGCAGCCCTAAAGCCCGGAGGGGGACCGGGGAGCTGTTTTTT
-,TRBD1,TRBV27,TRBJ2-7,CASSSPGQGASYEQYF,TGTGCCAGCAGTTCTCCGGGACAGGGGGCATCCTACGAGCAGTACTTC
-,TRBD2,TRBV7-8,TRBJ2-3,CASSSYGRITDTQYF,TGTGCCAGCAGCTCCTACGGGAGGATCACAGATACGCAGTATTTT
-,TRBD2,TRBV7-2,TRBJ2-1,CASSLDSAGAINNEQFF,TGTGCCAGCAGCTTAGACTCTGCGGGAGCGATCAACAATGAGCAGTTCTTC
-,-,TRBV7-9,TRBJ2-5,CASRHRAEGETQYF,TGTGCCAGCAGACATCGAGCGGAAGGAGAGACCCAGTACTTC
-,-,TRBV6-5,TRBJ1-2,CASGQGPQQGYTF,TGTGCCAGCGGGCAGGGACCTCAACAGGGCTACACCTTC
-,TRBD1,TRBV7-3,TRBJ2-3,CASSFIGGPDTQYF,TGTGCCAGCAGCTTTATAGGGGGCCCAGATACGCAGTATTTT
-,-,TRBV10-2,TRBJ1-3,CASCSRWRQGNTIYF,TGCGCCAGCTGTTCAAGGTGGCGCCAAGGAAACACCATATATTTT